This TCR beta chain was documented in a study of blood T cell repertoires in COVID-19 (TCRdb year 2020). Some background on the complete study: Samples from collaborators originated in the United States, Italy and Spain and spanned both the acute and convalescent phases of COVID-19. The material from the prospective study consisted of cDNA or gDNA derived from T cells, B-cell-depleted T cells, or PBMCs. Deeply sampled blood TCRbeta repertoires from subjects exposed to, actively infected with, or recovered from COVID-19 were included in the dataset. The repertoires were made available in a free public database intended to serve as a resource for research on the immune response to SARS-CoV-2. The samples were drawn from the first 160 participants of the ongoing ImmuneRACE study and from 1,200 or so subjects provided by 6 global collaborators. Sample metadata almost always included a de-identified subject ID, COVID-19 status, age in years and sex. Where available, HLA class I and class II types were taken from metadata supplied by the sample provider and were not determined by assay-based typing. What the study reported, not specific to this receptor: The amount of clinical and demographic metadata varied by source and participant and was provided uncurated.

Collaborating institutions collected whole blood in K2EDTA tubes following their own protocols. For TCRbeta analysis, collaborators shipped samples in one of three forms: frozen whole blood, isolated PBMCs, or DNA extracted from either of those sample types. This clone was picked up one time. Its antigen is still unknown. No qualities accompany the bases; no much larger clone lies one base away. Compared with germline, V lacks 2 bases and J lacks 4 bases; bases without a gene match: 10. Sequences SGDLS (CDR1) and YYNGEE (CDR2) are obtained from the germline V gene. From the cysteine up to the phenylalanine, the CDR3 has a length of 17 residues. Only the CDR3 DNA is retained, 51 bases long and in frame from the first base. The immunoSEQ Assay, a bias-controlled multiplex PCR, was used to amplify TCRbeta CDR3 regions from genomic DNA. The authors' analysis ran thus. The number of nucleated cells in each sample was estimated by amplification of reference gene primers within the assay. To quantify the absolute abundance of each unique TCRbeta CDR3 rearrangement, sequence reads were collapsed and filtered. For each sample, productive Simpson clonality was calculated as the square root of Simpson's diversity index across productive rearrangements. Entries here come from immuneACCESS through TCRdb and include only in-frame sequences with V and J called. Some clones fail to appear in such tables; in the studies checked, an unresolved V gene covers under half of the shortfall, and the cause of the remainder is unknown. That table gives V, J and clone size, and the DNA gave D and trimming. Here the sample has some 70,000 clones; 91% occur a single time. Of the sample, about 7.3% is held by the ten largest clones.

The specimen was peripheral blood. This sequence uses TRBV9 and TRBJ2-2; the central 8 bases match TRBD2. This sequence originates from a human donor in a cohort sampled during active COVID-19. CDR3 sequence: CASSVGGANYRTGELFF. The DNA sequence is as follows: TGTGCCAGCAGCGTCGGGGGGGCAAATTATCGCACCGGGGAGCTGTTTTTT. With all but the CDR3 taken from the reference TRBV9 and TRBJ2-2 genes, the full variable domain is: DSGVTQTPKHLITATGQRVTLRCSPRSGDLSVYWYQQSLDQGLQFLIQYYNGEERAKGNILERFSAQQFPDLHSELNLSSLELGDSALYFCASSVGGANYRTGELFFGEGSRLTVL.